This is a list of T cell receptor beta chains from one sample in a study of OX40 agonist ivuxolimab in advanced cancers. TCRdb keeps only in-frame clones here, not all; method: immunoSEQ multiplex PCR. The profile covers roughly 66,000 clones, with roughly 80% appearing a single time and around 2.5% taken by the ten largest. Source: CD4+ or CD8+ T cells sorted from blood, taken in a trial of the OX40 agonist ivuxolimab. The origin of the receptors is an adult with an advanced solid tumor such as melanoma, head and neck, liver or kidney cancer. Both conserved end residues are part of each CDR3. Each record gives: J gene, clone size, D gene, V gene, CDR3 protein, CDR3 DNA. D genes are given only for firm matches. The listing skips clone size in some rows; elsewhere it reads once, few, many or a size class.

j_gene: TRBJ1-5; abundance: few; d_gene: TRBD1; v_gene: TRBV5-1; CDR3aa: CASSTGGSNQPQHF; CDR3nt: TGCGCCAGCAGCACAGGGGGTAGCAATCAGCCCCAGCATTTT
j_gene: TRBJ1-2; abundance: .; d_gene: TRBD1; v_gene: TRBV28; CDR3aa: CASRKPTGNYGYTF; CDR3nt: TGTGCCAGCAGGAAACCGACAGGGAATTATGGCTACACCTTC
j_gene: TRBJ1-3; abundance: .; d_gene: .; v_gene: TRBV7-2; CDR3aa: CASSLDRVAGNTIYF; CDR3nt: TGTGCCAGCAGCTTAGACCGAGTGGCTGGAAACACCATATATTTT
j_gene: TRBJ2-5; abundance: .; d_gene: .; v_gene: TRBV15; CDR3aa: CATSRVGEETQYF; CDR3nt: TGTGCCACCAGCAGAGTAGGAGAGGAGACCCAGTACTTC
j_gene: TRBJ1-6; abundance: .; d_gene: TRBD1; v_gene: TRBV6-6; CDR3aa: CASSSRTGVSPLHF; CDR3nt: TGTGCCAGCAGTTCGAGGACAGGGGTTTCACCCCTCCACTTT
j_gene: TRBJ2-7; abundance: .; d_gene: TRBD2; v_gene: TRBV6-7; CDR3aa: CASRAGGPSYEQYF; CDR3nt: TGTGCCAGCAGAGCGGGAGGGCCCTCCTACGAGCAGTACTTC
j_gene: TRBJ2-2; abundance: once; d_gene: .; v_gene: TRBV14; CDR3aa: CASNPPKGELFF; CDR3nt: TGTGCCAGCAACCCCCCCAAAGGGGAGCTGTTTTTT
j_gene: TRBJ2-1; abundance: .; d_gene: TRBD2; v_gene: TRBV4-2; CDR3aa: CASSQGRGTATSGSHHEQFF; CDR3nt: TGTGCCAGCAGCCAAGGACGGGGGACAGCGACTAGCGGGAGTCACCATGAGCAGTTCTTC
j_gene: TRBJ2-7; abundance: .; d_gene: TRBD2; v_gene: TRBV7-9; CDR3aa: CASSWTSSYEQYF; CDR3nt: TGTGCCAGCAGCTGGACTAGCTCCTACGAGCAGTACTTC
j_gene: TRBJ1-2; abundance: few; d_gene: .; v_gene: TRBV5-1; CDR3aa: CASTGAVYGYTF; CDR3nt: TGCGCCAGCACCGGGGCAGTCTATGGCTACACCTTC
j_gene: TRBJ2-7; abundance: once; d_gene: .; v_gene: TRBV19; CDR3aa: CASSMRSLTSYEQYF; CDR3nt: TGTGCCAGTAGTATGCGCTCTCTGACCTCCTACGAGCAGTACTTC
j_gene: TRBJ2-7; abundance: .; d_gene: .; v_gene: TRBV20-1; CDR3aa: CSAVVGGEQYF; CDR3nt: TGCAGTGCCGTCGTAGGGGGCGAGCAGTACTTC
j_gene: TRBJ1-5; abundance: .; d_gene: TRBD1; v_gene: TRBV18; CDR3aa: CASSPDRASGPQHF; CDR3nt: TGTGCCAGCTCACCCGACAGGGCCTCTGGGCCCCAGCATTTT
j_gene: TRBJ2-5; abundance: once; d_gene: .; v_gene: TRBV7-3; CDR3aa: CASSLIPREGQETQYF; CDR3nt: TGTGCCAGCAGCTTAATTCCGCGAGAGGGACAAGAGACCCAGTACTTC
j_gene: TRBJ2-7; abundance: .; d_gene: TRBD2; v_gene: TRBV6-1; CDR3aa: CAITPGEGSSYEQYF; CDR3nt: TGTGCCATCACCCCCGGGGAGGGCAGCTCCTACGAGCAGTACTTC
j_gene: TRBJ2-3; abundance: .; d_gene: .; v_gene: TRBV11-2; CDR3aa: CASSRGEGLRPDTQYF; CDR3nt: TGTGCCAGCAGCAGGGGGGAGGGGTTGCGCCCAGATACGCAGTATTTT
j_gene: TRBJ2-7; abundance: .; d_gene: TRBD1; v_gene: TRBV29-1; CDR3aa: CSVDILGQGYEQYF; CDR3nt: TGCAGCGTTGATATCCTGGGACAGGGCTACGAGCAGTACTTC
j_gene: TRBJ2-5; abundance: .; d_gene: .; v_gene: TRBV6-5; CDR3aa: CASSYSQGGMETQYF; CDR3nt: TGTGCCAGCAGTTACTCCCAGGGCGGAATGGAGACCCAGTACTTC
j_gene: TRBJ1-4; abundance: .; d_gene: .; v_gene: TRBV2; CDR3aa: CASRVEGGVKLFF; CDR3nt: TGTGCCAGCAGAGTAGAGGGGGGAGTAAAACTGTTTTTT
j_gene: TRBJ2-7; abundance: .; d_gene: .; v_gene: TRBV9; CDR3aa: CASSETGLWYEQYF; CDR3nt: TGTGCCAGCAGCGAAACTGGGTTGTGGTACGAGCAGTACTTC
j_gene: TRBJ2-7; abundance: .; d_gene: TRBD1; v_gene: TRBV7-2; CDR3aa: CASSSRDRDINEQYF; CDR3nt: TGTGCCAGCAGCAGCCGGGACAGGGACATCAACGAGCAGTACTTC
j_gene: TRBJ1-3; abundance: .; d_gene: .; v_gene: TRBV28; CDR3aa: CASAKRRTSGNTIYF; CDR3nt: TGTGCCAGCGCTAAACGACGGACCTCTGGAAACACCATATATTTT
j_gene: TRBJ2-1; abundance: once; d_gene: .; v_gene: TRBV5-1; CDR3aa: CARYGQLASYNEQFF; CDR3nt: TGCGCCAGGTATGGACAGCTAGCCTCCTACAATGAGCAGTTCTTC
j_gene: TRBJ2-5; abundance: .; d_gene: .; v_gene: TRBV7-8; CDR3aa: CASSYSGLSTVQTQYF; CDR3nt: TGTGCCAGCAGCTACAGCGGCCTTAGTACTGTCCAGACCCAGTACTTC
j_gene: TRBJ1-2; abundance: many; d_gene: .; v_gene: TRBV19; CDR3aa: CASSGMYGYTF; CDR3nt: TGTGCCAGTAGTGGAATGTATGGCTACACCTTC
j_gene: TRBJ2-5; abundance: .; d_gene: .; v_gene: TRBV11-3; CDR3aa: CASSLATTAGLETQYF; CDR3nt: TGTGCCAGCAGCTTAGCCACCACCGCGGGACTTGAGACCCAGTACTTC
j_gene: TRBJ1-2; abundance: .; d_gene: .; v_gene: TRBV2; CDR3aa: CASSLGPNYGYTF; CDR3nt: TGTGCCAGCAGTCTTGGTCCTAACTATGGCTACACCTTC
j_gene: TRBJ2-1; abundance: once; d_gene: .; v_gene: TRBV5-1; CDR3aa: CASSRWSGEIGQVGYNEQFF; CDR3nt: TGCGCCAGCAGCCGATGGAGTGGGGAGATCGGGCAAGTAGGATACAATGAGCAGTTCTTC
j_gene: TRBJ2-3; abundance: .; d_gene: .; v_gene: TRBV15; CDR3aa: CATSRALGGLSTDTQYF; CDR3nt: TGTGCCACCAGCAGAGCTTTAGGGGGGCTTAGCACAGATACGCAGTATTTT
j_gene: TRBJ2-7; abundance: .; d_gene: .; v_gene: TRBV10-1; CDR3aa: CASSGPDLSYEQYF; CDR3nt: TGCGCCAGCAGTGGGCCAGATCTCTCCTACGAGCAGTACTTC
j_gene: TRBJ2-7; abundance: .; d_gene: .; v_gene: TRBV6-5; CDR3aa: CASRTTTYEQYF; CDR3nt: TGTGCCAGCAGGACAACTACCTACGAGCAGTACTTC
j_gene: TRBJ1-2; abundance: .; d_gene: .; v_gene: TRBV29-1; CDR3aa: CSAQLDASGNYGYTF; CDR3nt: TGCAGCGCCCAACTGGACGCCTCGGGAAACTATGGCTACACCTTC
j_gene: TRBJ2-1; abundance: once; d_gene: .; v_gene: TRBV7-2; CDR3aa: CASSPVAVGEQFF; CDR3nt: TGTGCCAGCAGCCCGGTTGCTGTGGGTGAGCAGTTCTTC
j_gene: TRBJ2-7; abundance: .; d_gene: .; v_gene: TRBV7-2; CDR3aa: CASSLDIYEQYF; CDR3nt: TGTGCCAGCAGCTTAGACATATACGAGCAGTACTTC
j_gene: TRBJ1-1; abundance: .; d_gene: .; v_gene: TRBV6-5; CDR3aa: CASSLRTVNTEAFF; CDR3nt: TGTGCCAGCAGTCTCCGGACAGTGAACACTGAAGCTTTCTTT
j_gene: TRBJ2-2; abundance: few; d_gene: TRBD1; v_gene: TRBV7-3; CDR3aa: CASSATGADTGELFF; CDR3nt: TGTGCCAGCAGCGCAACAGGGGCGGACACCGGGGAGCTGTTTTTT
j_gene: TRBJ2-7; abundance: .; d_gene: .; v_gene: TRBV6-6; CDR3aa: CASRPAAGTSYEQYF; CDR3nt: TGTGCCAGCAGGCCTGCGGCGGGCACCTCCTACGAGCAGTACTTC
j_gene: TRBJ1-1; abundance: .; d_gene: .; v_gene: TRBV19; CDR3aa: CASSTPLGAEAFF; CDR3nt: TGTGCCAGTAGTACCCCCCTCGGGGCTGAAGCTTTCTTT